The 11 T cell receptor beta chains given below trace back to one sample, sequenced in a study of T-cell reconstitution after alpha-beta-depleted transplantation in children. Preparation of the TCRbeta library was carried out with unique molecular identifiers. TCRdb used MiXCR to reprocess the PCR reads, holding one entry per CDR3 protein. Among about 610,000 distinct CDR3 sequences listed, 25% to 30% were seen once. The sample was PBMCs, taken before TCRalphabeta/CD19-depleted stem cell transplant. Receptors were obtained from a boy younger than two with Wiskott-Aldrich syndrome, due to receive a stem cell transplant.

V gene TRBV7-9 combines with J gene TRBJ2-3, with TRBD2 matching over 10 bases. Germline CDR1 reads SEHNR; CDR2 reads FQNEAQ (reference sequence). CDR3 size: 14 residues. The ends lost 7 bases at V and 1 base at J; junction bases unmatched: 2. The CDR3 DNA is TGTGCCAGCACCGGGACTAGCGGCACAGATACGCAGTATTTT. Amino acids: CASTGTSGTDTQYF.

This clonotype occurred a few times. CDR3 protein: CASSRKGSGSYEQYF. The CDR3 nucleotides are TGTGCCAGCAGTCGTAAAGGGTCTGGATCCTACGAGCAGTACTTC. The rearrangement uses TRBV9 and TRBJ2-7; D unclear. The CDR3 runs to 15 residues. V was cut by 5 bases and J by 1 base, with 16 bases left in between. In germline, CDR1 is SGDLS, CDR2 YYNGEE.

This clonotype was counted many times. V gene TRBV28 combines with J gene TRBJ2-3; tentatively, D is TRBD1 (8 bases). Trimming removed 8 bases from V and 3 bases from J, with 18 bases in between. The CDR3 is 15 amino acids. Germline CDR1 reads MDHEN; CDR2 reads SYDVKM. The CDR3: CASRTGGDETDTQYF. In DNA form, the CDR3 reads TGTGCCAGCCGAACAGGGGGGGATGAAACAGATACGCAGTATTTT.

V is TRBV7-2 and J is TRBJ2-4; no clear D gene. This CDR3 comprises 13 residues. Trimming shortened V by 4 bases and J by 0 bases, and 4 bases separated the two germline ends. CDR1 and CDR2 (germline): SGHTA, FQGNSA. The chain's CDR3 is CASSSTAKNIQYF. The DNA of the CDR3 is TGTGCCAGCAGCTCGACAGCCAAAAACATTCAGTACTTC.

The V gene is TRBV7-2, the J gene TRBJ1-2; weak D call: TRBD1 (6 bases). The CDR3 is 14 residues long. CDR1 SGHTA and CDR2 FQGNSA come from the germline V gene. The ends were cut back, 2 bases at V and 4 bases at J, with 11 bases in the middle. The CDR3 is CASSLNRASYGYTF. For the CDR3, the DNA is TGTGCCAGCAGCTTAAACAGGGCGAGCTATGGCTACACCTTC. The full variable domain, in which reference TRBV7-2 and TRBJ1-2 provide the parts outside the CDR3, is GAGVSQSPSNKVTEKGKDVELRCDPISGHTALYWYRQSLGQGLEFLIYFQGNSAPDKSGLPSDRFSAERTGGSVSTLTIQRTQQEDSAVYLCASSLNRASYGYTFGSGTRLTVV.

This chain connects TRBV2 to TRBJ2-1; 11 bases align to TRBD2. After removal of 7 bases from V and 6 bases from J, the junction contained 5 bases not matched to a gene. This CDR3 comprises 14 residues. CDR1 is SNHLY, CDR2 FYNNEI, per germline. The CDR3 DNA reads TGTGCCAGCAAAGGGGGACTAGCGGTCAATGAGCAGTTCTTC. This gives the protein CASKGGLAVNEQFF. Together with reference TRBV2 and TRBJ2-1, the CDR3 gives the full variable domain: EPEVTQTPSHQVTQMGQEVILRCVPISNHLYFYWYRQILGQKVEFLVSFYNNEISEKSEIFDDQFSVERPDGSNFTLKIRSTKLEDSAMYFCASKGGLAVNEQFFGPGTRLTVL.

This clonotype was recorded at least ten times. Relative to the germline gene, one junction end is altered; a read error may explain this. This chain uses TRBV5-1 with TRBJ2-3; weak D call: TRBD2 (5 bases). This CDR3 comprises 13 residues. Germline CDR1 and CDR2: SGHRS and YFSETQ. CDR3 in amino acids: CASSLSGTDTQYF. The CDR3 DNA reads as TGTGCCAGCAGTTTATCGGGGACAGATACGCAGTATTTT.

The CDR3 protein is CSARDNGASSYNEQFF. CDR3 in DNA: TGCAGTGCTAGAGATAACGGCGCGAGCTCCTACAATGAGCAGTTCTTC. The chain has TRBV20-1 and TRBJ2-1; no reliable D call. Germline V gene data show CDR1 as DFQATT and CDR2 as SNEGSKA (reference sequence). CDR3 length: 16 residues. Trimming removed 0 bases at V and 0 bases at J, with 12 bases between.

This chain connects TRBV5-6 to TRBJ1-4, with TRBD1 matching 10 bases. The length of the CDR3 is 16 residues. V was clipped by 0 bases and J by 5 bases; unmatched bases: 4. CDR1 and CDR2 from the germline V gene are SGHDT and YYEEEE. The DNA for the CDR3 is TGTGCCAGCAGCTTGGATCCGGGACAGGGGAATGAAAAACTGTTTTTT. Residues: CASSLDPGQGNEKLFF.

J is TRBJ2-7 and V is TRBV10-1; 13 nucleotides agree with TRBD2. This CDR3 is 17 amino acids long. V lost 3 bases and J lost 2; bases outside the gene matches: 7. Germline CDR1 WNHNN, CDR2 SYGVQD (reference sequence). CDR3 DNA: TGCGCCAGCAGTGAACCCATCACTAGCGGGAGGGCCTACGAGCAGTACTTC. Encoded protein: CASSEPITSGRAYEQYF.

The chain joins TRBV5-1 to TRBJ2-2; possible D gene TRBD1, 6 bases. The germline gives CDR1 SGHRS, CDR2 YFSETQ. With 2 bases removed from V and 2 bases from J, the gap between germline ends came to 10 bases. The CDR3 length is 15 residues. CDR3 bases: TGCGCCAGCAGCTTACAGGGTTTTAACACCGGGGAGCTGTTTTTT. Protein sequence: CASSLQGFNTGELFF.